This T cell receptor (beta chain) is from a study of T cell changes during pregnancy in multiple sclerosis. The CDR3 spans 14 residues. Some clones are missing from TCRdb's copy, which holds only in-frame ones; the method was immunoSEQ multiplex PCR. Of 85,000 to 90,000 clones detected, 91% appear once; the ten largest clones hold around 1.8%. The chain combines TRBV21-1 with TRBJ2-2; TRBD2 was called by the table and not checked on the DNA. TRBV21-1 is a pseudogene. Sequences were derived from peripheral blood, sampled in the first trimester of pregnancy. This TCR was sampled from a female donor in good health, enrolled as a control in a pregnancy study. CDR3 bases: TGTGCCAGCAGCAGGGGAGCGAGAGCCGGGGAGCTGTTTTTT. Encoded protein: CASSRGARAGELFF.